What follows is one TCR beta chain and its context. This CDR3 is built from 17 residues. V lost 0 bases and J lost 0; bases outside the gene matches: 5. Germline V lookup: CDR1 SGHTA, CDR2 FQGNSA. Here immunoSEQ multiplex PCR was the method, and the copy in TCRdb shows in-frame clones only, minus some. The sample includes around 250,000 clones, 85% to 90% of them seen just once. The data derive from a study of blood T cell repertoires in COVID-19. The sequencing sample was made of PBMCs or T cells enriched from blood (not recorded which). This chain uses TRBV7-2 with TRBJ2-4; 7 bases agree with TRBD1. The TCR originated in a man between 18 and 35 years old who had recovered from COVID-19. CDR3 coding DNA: TGTGCCAGCAGCTTAGCCCAGGGGGTGATAGCCAAAAACATTCAGTACTTC. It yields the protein CASSLAQGVIAKNIQYF.